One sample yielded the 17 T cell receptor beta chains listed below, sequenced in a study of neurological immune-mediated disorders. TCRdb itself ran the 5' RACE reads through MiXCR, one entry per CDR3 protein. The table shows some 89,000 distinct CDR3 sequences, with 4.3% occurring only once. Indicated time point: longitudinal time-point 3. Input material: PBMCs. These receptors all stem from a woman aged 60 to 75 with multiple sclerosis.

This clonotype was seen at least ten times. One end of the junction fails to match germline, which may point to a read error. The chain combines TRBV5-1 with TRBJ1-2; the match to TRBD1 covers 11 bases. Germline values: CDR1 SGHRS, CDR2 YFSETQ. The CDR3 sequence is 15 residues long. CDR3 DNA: TGCGCCAGCAGGTTGGGACAGGGGGAAGGCTATGGCTACACCTTC. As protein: CASRLGQGEGYGYTF.

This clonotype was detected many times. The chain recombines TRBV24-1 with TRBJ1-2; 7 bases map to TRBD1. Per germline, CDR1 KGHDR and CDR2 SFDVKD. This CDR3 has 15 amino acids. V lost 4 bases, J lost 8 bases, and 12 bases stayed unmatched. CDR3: CATSETQGTLGGYTF. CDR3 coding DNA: TGTGCCACCAGTGAGACACAGGGGACCCTCGGGGGCTACACCTTC.

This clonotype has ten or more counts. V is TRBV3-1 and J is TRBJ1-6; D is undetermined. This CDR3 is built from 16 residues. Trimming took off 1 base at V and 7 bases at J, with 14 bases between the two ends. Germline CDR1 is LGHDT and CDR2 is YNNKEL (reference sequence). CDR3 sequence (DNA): TGTGCCAGCAGCCAAGGAGGGAGGCAGTTAAATTCACCCCTCCACTTT. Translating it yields CASSQGGRQLNSPLHF.

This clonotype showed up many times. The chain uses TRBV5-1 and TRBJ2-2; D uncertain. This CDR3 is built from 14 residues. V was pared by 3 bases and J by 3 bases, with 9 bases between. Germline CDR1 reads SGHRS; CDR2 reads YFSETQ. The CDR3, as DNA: TGCGCCAGCAGCTCGGACCCTTACACCGGGGAGCTGTTTTTT. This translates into CASSSDPYTGELFF.

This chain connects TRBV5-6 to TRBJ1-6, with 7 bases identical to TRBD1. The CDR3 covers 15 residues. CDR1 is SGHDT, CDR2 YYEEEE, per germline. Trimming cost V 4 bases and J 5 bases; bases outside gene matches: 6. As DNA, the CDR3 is TGTGCCAGCAGCATCCCCGGGACAGATAATTCACCCCTCCACTTT. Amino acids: CASSIPGTDNSPLHF.

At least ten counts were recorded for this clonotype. Written as DNA, the CDR3 is TGCGCCAGCGGTCGAGGAGATTTCGGGGAGCTGTTTTTT. Its protein is CASGRGDFGELFF. The chain carries TRBV4-1 and TRBJ2-2; no reliable D call. Looked up from germline, CDR1 is MGHRA and CDR2 is YSYEKL. V was cut by 8 bases and J by 7 bases, with 14 bases left in between. The CDR3 sequence is 13 residues long.

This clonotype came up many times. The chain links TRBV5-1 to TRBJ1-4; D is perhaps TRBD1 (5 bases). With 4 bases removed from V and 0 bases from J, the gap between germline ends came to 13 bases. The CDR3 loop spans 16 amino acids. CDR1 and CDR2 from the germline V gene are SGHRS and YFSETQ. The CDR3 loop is CASSAGTAPTNEKLFF. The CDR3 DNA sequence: TGCGCCAGCAGCGCAGGGACGGCCCCAACTAATGAAAAACTGTTTTTT.

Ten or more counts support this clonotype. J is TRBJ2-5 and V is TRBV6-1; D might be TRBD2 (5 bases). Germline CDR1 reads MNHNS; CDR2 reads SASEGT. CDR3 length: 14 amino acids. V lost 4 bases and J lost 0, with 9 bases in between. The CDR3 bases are TGTGCCAGCAGTGTTTTGCGGGACCAAGAGACCCAGTACTTC. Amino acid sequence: CASSVLRDQETQYF.

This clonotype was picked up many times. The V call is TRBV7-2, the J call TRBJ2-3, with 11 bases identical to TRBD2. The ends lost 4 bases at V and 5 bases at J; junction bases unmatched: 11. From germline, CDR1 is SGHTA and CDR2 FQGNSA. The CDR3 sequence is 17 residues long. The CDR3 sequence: CASSSSISGGAGDTQYF. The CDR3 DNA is TGTGCCAGCAGCTCGTCCATTAGCGGGGGGGCCGGAGATACGCAGTATTTT.

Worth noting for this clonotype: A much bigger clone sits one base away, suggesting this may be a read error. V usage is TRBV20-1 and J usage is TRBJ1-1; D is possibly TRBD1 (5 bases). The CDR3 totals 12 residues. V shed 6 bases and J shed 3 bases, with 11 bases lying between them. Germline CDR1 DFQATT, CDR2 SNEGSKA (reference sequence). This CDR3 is CSARQTDTEAFF. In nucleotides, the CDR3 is TGCAGTGCGCGACAGACGGACACTGAAGCTTTCTTT.

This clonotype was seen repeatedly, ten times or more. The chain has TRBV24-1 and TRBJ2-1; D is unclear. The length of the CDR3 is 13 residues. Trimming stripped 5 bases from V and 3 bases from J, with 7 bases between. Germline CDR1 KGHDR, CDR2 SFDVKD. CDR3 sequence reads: CATSVDGYNEQFF. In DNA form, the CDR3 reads TGTGCCACCAGTGTCGACGGCTACAATGAGCAGTTCTTC.

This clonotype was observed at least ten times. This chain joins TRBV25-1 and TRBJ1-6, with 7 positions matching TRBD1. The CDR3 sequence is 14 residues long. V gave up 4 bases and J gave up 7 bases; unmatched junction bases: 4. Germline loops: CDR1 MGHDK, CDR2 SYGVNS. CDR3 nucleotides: TGTGCCAGCAGTGTGACAGGGATGAATTCACCCCTCCACTTT. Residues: CASSVTGMNSPLHF.

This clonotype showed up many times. The CDR3 here is CATSRAVSNTGELFF. CDR3 DNA sequence: TGTGCCACCAGCAGAGCTGTGTCGAACACCGGGGAGCTGTTTTTT. The chain employs TRBV15 and TRBJ2-2; no firm D call. Germline V gene data show CDR1 as LNHNV and CDR2 as YYDKDF (reference sequence). V shed 1 base and J shed 0 bases, with 6 bases lying between them. CDR3 length: 15 amino acids.

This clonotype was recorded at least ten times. CDR3 bases: TGTGCCAGCAGTTTAGCCAGGAGAACCTACAATGAGCAGTTCTTC. This codes for CASSLARRTYNEQFF. V gene TRBV12-3 or TRBV12-4 combines with J gene TRBJ2-1; D gene uncertain. V was shortened by 0 bases and J by 2 bases, with 8 bases between the two germline ends. The CDR3 loop spans 15 amino acids.

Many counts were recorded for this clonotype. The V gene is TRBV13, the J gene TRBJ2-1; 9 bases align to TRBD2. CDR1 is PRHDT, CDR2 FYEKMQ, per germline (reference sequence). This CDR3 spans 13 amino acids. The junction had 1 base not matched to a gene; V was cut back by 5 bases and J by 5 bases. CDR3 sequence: CASSLAGHNEQFF. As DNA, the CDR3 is TGTGCCAGCAGCCTAGCGGGGCACAATGAGCAGTTCTTC.

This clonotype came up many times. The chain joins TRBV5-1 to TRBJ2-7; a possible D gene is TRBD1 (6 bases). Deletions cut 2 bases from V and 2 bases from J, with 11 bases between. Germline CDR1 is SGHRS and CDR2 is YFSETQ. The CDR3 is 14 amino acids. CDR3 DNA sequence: TGCGCCAGCAGCTTCAGGGGTCCCCCCTACGAGCAGTACTTC. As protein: CASSFRGPPYEQYF.

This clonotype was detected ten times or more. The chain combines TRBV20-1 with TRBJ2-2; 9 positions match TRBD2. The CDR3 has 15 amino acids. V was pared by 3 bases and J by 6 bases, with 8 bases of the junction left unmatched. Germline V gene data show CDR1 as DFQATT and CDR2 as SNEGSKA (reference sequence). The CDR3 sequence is CSARSRASGAGELFF. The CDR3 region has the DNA TGCAGTGCTAGGTCCCGGGCTAGCGGGGCCGGGGAGCTGTTTTTT.